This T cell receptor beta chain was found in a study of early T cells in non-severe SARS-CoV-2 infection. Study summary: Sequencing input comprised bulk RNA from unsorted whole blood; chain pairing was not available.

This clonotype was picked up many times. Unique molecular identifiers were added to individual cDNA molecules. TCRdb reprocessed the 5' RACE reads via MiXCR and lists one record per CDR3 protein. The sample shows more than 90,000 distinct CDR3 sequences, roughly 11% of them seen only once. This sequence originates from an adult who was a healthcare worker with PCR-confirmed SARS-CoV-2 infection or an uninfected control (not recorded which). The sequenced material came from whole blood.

CDR3 DNA: TGTGCCAGCAGCTTCCAACGACAGGGTAGGAAGTACACCTTC. This codes for CASSFQRQGRKYTF. The rearrangement links TRBV5-8 to TRBJ1-2, with 7 bases identical to TRBD1. Germline CDR1 is SGHTS and CDR2 is YDEGEE. CDR3 length equals 14 residues. Trimming took 2 bases from V and 11 from J; bases not matched to a gene: 12.